This TCR beta chain was sequenced during a study of cytomegalovirus exposure and HLA in healthy donors. This CDR3 has 14 residues. CDR1 is SGHDT, CDR2 YYEEEE, per germline. V lost 2 bases, J lost 5 bases, and 3 bases stayed unmatched. In the PCR, 60 Vbeta and 13 Jbeta primers were used. Assay: immunoSEQ multiplex PCR; the TCRdb copy retains only in-frame clones and omits some. The repertoire has about 150,000 clones, about 79% of them found once; the top ten carry about 1.8%. The sample taken for sequencing was PBMCs. The chain couples TRBV5-6 to TRBJ1-1; 10 bases fit TRBD1. The TCR sequence derives from a woman aged 25 to 45 in good health and CMV-seronegative. The CDR3 protein is CASSFGDRGTEAFF. The CDR3 bases are TGTGCCAGCAGCTTCGGGGACAGGGGTACTGAAGCTTTCTTT.